The rows below give T cell receptor beta chains drawn from one sample of a study of Ad26.COV2.S vaccination and SARS-CoV-2 variants. The protocol was immunoSEQ multiplex PCR, while the TCRdb copy is restricted to in-frame clones and leaves out a portion. Of more than 350,000 clones in the sample, approximately 90% were seen once. The material was peripheral blood, obtained in a trial of Ad26.COV2.S vaccine versus placebo. The receptors derive from a person aged 18-65 years who received the Ad26.COV2.S COVID-19 vaccine or a placebo. Both conserved end residues are part of each CDR3. A D gene is named only where the DNA matches it firmly. A row's size may be missing; if present it is once, few, many or a size class.

D gene	V gene	clone size	J gene	CDR3 DNA	CDR3 protein
-	TRBV4-3	-	TRBJ1-2	TGCGCCAGCAGCCCCTTTCCAAATTATGGCTACACCTTC	CASSPFPNYGYTF
TRBD1	TRBV7-9	-	TRBJ1-3	TGTGCCAGCAGCCTTTTCACACTCACGGACAGGGAGGTCACCATATATTTT	CASSLFTLTDREVTIYF
TRBD2	TRBV7-2	-	TRBJ2-1	TGTGCCAGCAGCTCCCAAAGCGGGAGTCTCTACAATGAGCAGTTCTTC	CASSSQSGSLYNEQFF
-	TRBV4-3	-	TRBJ2-1	TGCGCCAGCAGCCAAGAATGGGGGGAGCAGTTCTTC	CASSQEWGEQFF
TRBD2	TRBV5-4	-	TRBJ2-7	TGTGCCAGCAACCTAGCGGGAGAAACCTACGAGCAGTACTTC	CASNLAGETYEQYF
-	TRBV19	-	TRBJ1-3	TGTGCCAGTACCCGCGACATTAGGGGAAACACCATATATTTT	CASTRDIRGNTIYF
-	TRBV6-5	-	TRBJ2-1	TGTGCCAGCAGTTACTCCGCTAGCCGTAATGAGCAGTTCTTC	CASSYSASRNEQFF
-	TRBV3-1/TRBV3-2	-	TRBJ2-2	TGTGCCAGCAGCCAGTCAGGGGACAACACCGGGGAGCTGTTTTTT	CASSQSGDNTGELFF
TRBD2	TRBV19	-	TRBJ2-1	TGTGCCAGTAGAGCAGCGGGAGGCCACAATGAGCAGTTCTTC	CASRAAGGHNEQFF
-	TRBV29-1	-	TRBJ2-3	TGCAGCGCCGGTTACCAAGAGGACACAGATACGCAGTATTTT	CSAGYQEDTDTQYF
TRBD2	TRBV27	once	TRBJ2-1	TGTGCCAGCTCACCTGGGAGGGCCGCAAGTGAGCAGTTCTTC	CASSPGRAASEQFF
-	TRBV14	-	TRBJ2-3	TGTGCCAGCAGCCATGGCTTAGAAGGGCAGTATTTT	CASSHGLEGQYF
TRBD2	TRBV5-4	-	TRBJ2-1	TGTGCCCTTGGACGGACTAGCGGGAATGAGCAGTTCTTC	CALGRTSGNEQFF
-	TRBV27	once	TRBJ2-7	TGTGCCAGCAGTTTCCGTTTAGGACCCTACGAGCAGTACTTC	CASSFRLGPYEQYF